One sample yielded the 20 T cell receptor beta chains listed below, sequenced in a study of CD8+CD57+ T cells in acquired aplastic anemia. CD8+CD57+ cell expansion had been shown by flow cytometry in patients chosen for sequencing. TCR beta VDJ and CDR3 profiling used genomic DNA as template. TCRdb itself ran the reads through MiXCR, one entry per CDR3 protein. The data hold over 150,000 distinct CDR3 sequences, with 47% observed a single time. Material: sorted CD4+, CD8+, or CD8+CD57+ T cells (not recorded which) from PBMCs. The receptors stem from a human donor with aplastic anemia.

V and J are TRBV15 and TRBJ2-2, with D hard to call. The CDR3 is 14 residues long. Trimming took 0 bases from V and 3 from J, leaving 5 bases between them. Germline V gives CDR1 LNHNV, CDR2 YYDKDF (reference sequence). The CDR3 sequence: CATSRDVDTGELFF. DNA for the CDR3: TGTGCCACCAGCAGAGATGTCGACACCGGGGAGCTGTTTTTT. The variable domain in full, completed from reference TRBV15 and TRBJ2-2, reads DAMVIQNPRYQVTQFGKPVTLSCSQTLNHNVMYWYQQKSSQAPKLLFHYYDKDFNNEADTPDNFQSRRPNTSFCFLDIRSPGLGDTAMYLCATSRDVDTGELFFGEGSRLTVL.

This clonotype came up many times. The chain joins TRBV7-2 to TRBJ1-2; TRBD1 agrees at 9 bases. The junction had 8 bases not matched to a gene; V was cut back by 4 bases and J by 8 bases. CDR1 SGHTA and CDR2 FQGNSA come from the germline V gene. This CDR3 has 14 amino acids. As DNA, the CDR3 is TGTGCCAGCAGCTCGGACAGGGGTGGGTTGGGCTACACCTTC. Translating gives CASSSDRGGLGYTF. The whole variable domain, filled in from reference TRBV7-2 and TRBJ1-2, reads GAGVSQSPSNKVTEKGKDVELRCDPISGHTALYWYRQSLGQGLEFLIYFQGNSAPDKSGLPSDRFSAERTGGSVSTLTIQRTQQEDSAVYLCASSSDRGGLGYTFGSGTRLTVV.

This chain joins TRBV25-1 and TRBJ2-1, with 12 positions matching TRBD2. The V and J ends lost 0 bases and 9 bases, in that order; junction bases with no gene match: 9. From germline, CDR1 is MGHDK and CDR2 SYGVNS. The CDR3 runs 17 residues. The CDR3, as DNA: TGTGCCAGCAGTGAATATCACCTAGCGGGAGGGTTCCTTGAGCAGTTCTTC. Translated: CASSEYHLAGGFLEQFF.

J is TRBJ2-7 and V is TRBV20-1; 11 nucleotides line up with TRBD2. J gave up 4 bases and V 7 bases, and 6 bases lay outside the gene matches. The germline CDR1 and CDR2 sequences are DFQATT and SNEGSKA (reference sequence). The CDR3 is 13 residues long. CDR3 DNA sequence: TGCAGTGTTACCGGGACTAGCGGATACGAGCAGTACTTC. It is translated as CSVTGTSGYEQYF.

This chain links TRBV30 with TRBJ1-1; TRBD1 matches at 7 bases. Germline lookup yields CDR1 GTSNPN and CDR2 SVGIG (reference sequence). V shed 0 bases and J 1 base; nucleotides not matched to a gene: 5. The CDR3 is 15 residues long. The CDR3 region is CAWSVLRQGNTEAFF. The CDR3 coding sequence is TGTGCCTGGAGTGTACTTCGACAGGGGAACACTGAAGCTTTCTTT.

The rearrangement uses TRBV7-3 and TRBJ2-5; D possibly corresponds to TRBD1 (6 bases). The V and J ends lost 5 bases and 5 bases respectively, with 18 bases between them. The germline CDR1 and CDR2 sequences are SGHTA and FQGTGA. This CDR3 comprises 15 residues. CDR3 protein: CASSGGRTGRETQYF. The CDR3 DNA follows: TGTGCCAGCAGCGGGGGCAGAACCGGGCGGGAGACCCAGTACTTC.

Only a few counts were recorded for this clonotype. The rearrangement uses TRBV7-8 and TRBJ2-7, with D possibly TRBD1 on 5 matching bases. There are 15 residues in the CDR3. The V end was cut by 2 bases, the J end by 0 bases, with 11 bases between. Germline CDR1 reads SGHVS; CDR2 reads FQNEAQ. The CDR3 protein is CASSLHQGSSYEQYF. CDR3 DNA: TGTGCCAGCAGCTTACACCAGGGCAGCTCCTACGAGCAGTACTTC.

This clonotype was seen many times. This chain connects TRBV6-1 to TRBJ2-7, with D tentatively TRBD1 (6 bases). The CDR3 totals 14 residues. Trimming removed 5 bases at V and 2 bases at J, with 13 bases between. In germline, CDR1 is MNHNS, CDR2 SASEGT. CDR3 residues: CASSTGQSAYEQYF. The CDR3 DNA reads TGTGCCAGCAGTACCGGACAGTCTGCCTACGAGCAGTACTTC.

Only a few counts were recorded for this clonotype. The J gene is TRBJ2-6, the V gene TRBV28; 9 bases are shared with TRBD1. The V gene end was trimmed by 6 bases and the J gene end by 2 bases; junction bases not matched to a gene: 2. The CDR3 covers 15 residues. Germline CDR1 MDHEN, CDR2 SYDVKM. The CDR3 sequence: CASRRQGAGANVLTF. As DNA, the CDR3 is TGTGCCAGCAGGAGACAGGGGGCTGGGGCCAACGTCCTGACTTTC.

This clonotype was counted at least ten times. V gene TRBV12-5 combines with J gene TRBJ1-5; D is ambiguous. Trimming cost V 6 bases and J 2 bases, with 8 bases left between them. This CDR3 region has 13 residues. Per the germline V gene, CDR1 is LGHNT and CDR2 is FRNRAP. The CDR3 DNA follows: TGTGCTAGTGGGATCGGGGGCAATCAGCCCCAGCATTTT. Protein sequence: CASGIGGNQPQHF.

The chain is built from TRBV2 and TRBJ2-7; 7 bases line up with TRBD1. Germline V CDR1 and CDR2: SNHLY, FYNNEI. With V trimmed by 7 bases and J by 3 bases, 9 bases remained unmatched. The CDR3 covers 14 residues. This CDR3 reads CASNFGQAIYEQYF. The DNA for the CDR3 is TGTGCCAGCAACTTCGGACAGGCAATCTACGAGCAGTACTTC.

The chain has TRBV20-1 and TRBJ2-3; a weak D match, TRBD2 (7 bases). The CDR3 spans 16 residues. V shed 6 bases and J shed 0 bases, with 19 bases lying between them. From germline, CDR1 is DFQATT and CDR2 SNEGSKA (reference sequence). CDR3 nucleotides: TGCAGTGCCCCTCAATCCGGGGGGCCCAGCACAGATACGCAGTATTTT. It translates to CSAPQSGGPSTDTQYF.

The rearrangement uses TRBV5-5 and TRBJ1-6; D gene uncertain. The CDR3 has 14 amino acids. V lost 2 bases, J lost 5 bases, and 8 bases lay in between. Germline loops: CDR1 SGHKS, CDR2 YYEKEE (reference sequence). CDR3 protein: CASSFGAHNSPLHF. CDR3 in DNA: TGTGCCAGCAGCTTCGGCGCCCATAATTCACCCCTCCACTTT.

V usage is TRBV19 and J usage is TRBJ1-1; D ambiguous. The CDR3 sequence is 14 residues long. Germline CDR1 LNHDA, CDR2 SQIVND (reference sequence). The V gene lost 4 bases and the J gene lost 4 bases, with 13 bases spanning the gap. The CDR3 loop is CASSSHPEATEAFF. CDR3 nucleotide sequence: TGTGCCAGTAGTAGTCACCCCGAGGCCACTGAAGCTTTCTTT.

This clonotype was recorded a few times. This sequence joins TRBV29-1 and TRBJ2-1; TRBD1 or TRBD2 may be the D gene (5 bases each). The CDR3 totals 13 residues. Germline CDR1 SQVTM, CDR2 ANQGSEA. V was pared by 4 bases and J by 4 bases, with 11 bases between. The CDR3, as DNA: TGCAGCGTTGTCAGGGCGGGTTACAATGAGCAGTTCTTC. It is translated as CSVVRAGYNEQFF.

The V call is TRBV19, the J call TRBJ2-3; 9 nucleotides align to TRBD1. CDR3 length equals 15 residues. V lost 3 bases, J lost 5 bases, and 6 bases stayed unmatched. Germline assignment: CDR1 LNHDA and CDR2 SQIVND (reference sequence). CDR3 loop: CASSMDRGLIDTQYF. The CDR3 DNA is TGTGCCAGTAGTATGGACAGGGGATTAATAGATACGCAGTATTTT.

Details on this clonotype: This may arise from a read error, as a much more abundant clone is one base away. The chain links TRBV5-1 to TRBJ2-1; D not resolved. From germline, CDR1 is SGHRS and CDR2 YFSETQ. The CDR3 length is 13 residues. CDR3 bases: TGCGCCAGCGGCTTTAGTTCGGACAATGAGCAGTTCTTC. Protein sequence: CASGFSSDNEQFF.

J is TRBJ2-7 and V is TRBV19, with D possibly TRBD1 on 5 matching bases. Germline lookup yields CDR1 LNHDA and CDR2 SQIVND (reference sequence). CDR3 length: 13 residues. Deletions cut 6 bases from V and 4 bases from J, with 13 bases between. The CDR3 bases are TGTGCCAGTAGACCCCAGGGTGTGTACGAGCAGTACTTC. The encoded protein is CASRPQGVYEQYF.

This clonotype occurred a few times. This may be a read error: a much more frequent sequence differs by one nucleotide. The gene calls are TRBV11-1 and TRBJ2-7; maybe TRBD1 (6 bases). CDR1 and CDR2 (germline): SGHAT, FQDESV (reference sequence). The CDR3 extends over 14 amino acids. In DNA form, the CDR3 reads TGTGCCAGCAGCTTAGCAGGGGGTGCCTACGATCAGTACTTC. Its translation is CASSLAGGAYDQYF.

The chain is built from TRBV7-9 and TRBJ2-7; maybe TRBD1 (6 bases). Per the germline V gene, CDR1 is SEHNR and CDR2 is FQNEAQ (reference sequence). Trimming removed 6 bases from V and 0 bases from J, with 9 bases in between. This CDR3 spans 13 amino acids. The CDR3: CASRQGNSYEQYF. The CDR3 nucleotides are TGTGCCAGCAGGCAGGGGAACTCCTACGAGCAGTACTTC.